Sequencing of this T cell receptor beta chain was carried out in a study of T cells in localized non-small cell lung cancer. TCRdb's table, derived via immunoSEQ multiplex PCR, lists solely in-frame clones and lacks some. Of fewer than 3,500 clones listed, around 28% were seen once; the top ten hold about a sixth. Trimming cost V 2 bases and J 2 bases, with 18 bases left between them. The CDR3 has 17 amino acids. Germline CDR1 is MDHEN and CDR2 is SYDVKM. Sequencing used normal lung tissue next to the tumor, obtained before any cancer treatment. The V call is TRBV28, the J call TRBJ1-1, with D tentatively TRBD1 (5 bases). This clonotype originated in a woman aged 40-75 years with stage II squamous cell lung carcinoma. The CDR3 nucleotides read TGTGCCAGCAGTTTAGGTGGTGGTTTAGGGACTAACACTGAAGCTTTCTTT. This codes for CASSLGGGLGTNTEAFF.